The T cell receptor beta chain described here comes from a study of shared clonotypes between healthy human individuals (TCRdb year 2020). Regarding the complete study: The cohort comprised two women and a few men aged 18 to 49 years. For each donor, CD4 naive and CD4 memory were each given three plates, CD8 naive was given two plates, and CD8 memory was given one plate. To estimate repertoire size and how much clonotype sharing occurs between individuals, the study deeply sequenced the blood TCR repertoires of five healthy adults. To increase sequencing depth and limit assay-specific biases, different laboratories used diverse techniques to prepare libraries and sequence TCR repertoires. Leukapheresis yielded between about 0.85 and 10 billion PBMCs per donor.

This clone was detected only a few times. Its antigen has not been determined. It has no much larger one-base neighbor in the sample; base qualities were not kept. The donors were healthy, HIV-negative adults who had no recently reported acute infections or vaccinations. All donors were Caucasian adults living in Nashville, Tennessee, USA. CD4+ T cells were enriched through magnetic negative selection, after which naive cells were positively selected on CD45RA and the remaining negative fraction served as the memory subset. Blood was collected by leukapheresis, and PBMCs were isolated by Ficoll-Histopaque density gradient centrifugation and then cryopreserved in liquid nitrogen vapor phase. Analytical flow cytometry was used to check the purity and quantity of each magnetically sorted T cell population. From each sorted fraction, genomic DNA was isolated and quantified by UV absorbance on a Nanodrop 2000c.

TCR CDR3 regions were amplified from genomic DNA by multiplex PCR using the deep immunoSEQ assay. Extracted genomic DNA from each cell subset was spread evenly across all wells of several immunoSEQ 96-well plates, with each plate serving as a replicate. For sorted subsets, around 0.2 ug of genomic DNA, equivalent to 25,000 to 35,000 T cell genomes, went into each replicate PCR. Purified libraries were quantified with a Qubit 3.0 fluorometer, sized on a Bioanalyzer 2100, and re-quantified with the KAPA Library Quantification kit. Every immunoSEQ 96-well plate was sequenced on a dedicated single-read 150-cycle Illumina NextSeq 550 flow cell. The authors' analysis ran thus. Because the immunoSEQ output held only junctional sequences and lacked quality scores, the filtering could not match the filtering applied to full-length reads. To assign V/J genes and CDR3, sequences were annotated against IMGT germline references using PyIR, a Python wrapper for IgBLAST v1.9. Any read was removed if the V/J assignment was weak (E-value above 1e-6), the CDR3 was missing, or the read contained stop codons, out-of-frame junctions, or ambiguous translated residues. A V3J clonotype was defined by an identical inferred V gene, J gene, and CDR3 amino acid sequence. Percentage overlap between repertoires was computed as shared unique clonotypes divided by the size of the smaller repertoire. Richness of each repertoire was evaluated using RTK rarefaction, the Chao1 estimator, and Recon v2.1 estimates of unobserved clonotypes. Generation probabilities were computed with OLGA for all TCRbeta clonotypes obtained by the gDNA method from several donors. TCRdb's version of the immuneACCESS table is confined to in-frame rearrangements and falls short of the full clone set. An unresolved V gene accounts for under half of the shortfall where checked; the remainder is of unknown origin. The V and J calls and clone size come from that table; D and trimming were worked out from the DNA. Within this sample are over 700,000 clones, with roughly two thirds of them counted one time only. Under 2% of the sample rests with the top ten.

General study outcomes and caveats: When four donors were compared, the shared fraction of clonotypes was around 5% for naive CD4, roughly 3.3% for naive CD8, roughly 2.5% for memory CD4, and 0.35% to 0.4% for memory CD8. Because the study included only a small number of donors, the genetic and exposure-history diversity represented was limited. Rarefaction of sorted-subset datasets indicated incomplete sequencing despite the large sequencing depth. Compared with non-shared clonotypes, clonotypes shared by all four sorted-subset donors had higher generation probabilities. Only blood was sampled, and tissue TCR repertoires likely differ from those in blood. Pairwise subsampling indicated that sequencing depth was expected to affect the degree of clonotype sharing among donors. Estimated clonotype richness was generally larger for naive than for memory subsets.

V and J are trimmed by 2 bases and 2 bases, and the gene matches miss 6 bases of the junction. Reading the germline V gene gives CDR1 MNHNS and CDR2 SASEGT. Taken from cysteine to phenylalanine, the CDR3 has 15 residues. The retained sequence is limited to the CDR3, 45 bases, with the frame set at the first base. The sequence is built from TRBV6-1 and TRBJ2-7, with TRBD1 identical over 7 junction bases. The specimen sequenced was memory CD4+ T cells sorted from blood. Explained via the paper, the cell subset or site label denotes: CD45RA-negative fraction. This TCR was recovered from a woman aged 25 to 45 in good health. The encoded CDR3 is CASSESTGETYEQYF. In nucleotide form, the sequence is TGTGCCAGCAGTGAAAGTACAGGGGAAACCTACGAGCAGTACTTC.